This record looks at one T cell receptor (beta chain) sequence and its context. The data stem from a study of T cell responses to AZD1222 COVID-19 vaccine. Clones were sequenced by immunoSEQ multiplex PCR, and TCRdb holds only the in-frame ones, with some missing. There are under 200,000 clones in the sample; roughly 92% occur only once, and over 1% lies in the top ten. This CDR3 is 15 amino acids long. The germline gives CDR1 SGDLS, CDR2 YYNGEE. This clonotype originated in an adult in good health. V gene TRBV9 combines with J gene TRBJ2-5, with 10 bases aligning to TRBD2. The specimen comprised peripheral blood, sampled on day 0 of AZD1222 vaccination. The CDR3 DNA reads TGTGCTACGCGGGACAGCGGGGGGGCCCAAGAGACCCAGTACTTC. Residues: CATRDSGGAQETQYF.